This T cell receptor (beta chain) was sequenced during a study of cytomegalovirus exposure and HLA in healthy donors. The PCR employed 60 Vbeta primers together with 13 Jbeta primers. Assay used: immunoSEQ multiplex PCR; TCRdb lists only in-frame clones, some missing. The sample records fewer than 150,000 clones, 70% to 80% being singletons. As regards this clone: This sample includes further DNA sequences coding for the same CDR3.

The CDR3 is 13 residues long. With 7 bases clipped from V and 4 bases from J, the junction kept 4 bases outside the gene matches. Germline lookup yields CDR1 SGDLS and CDR2 YYNGEE. The V call is TRBV9, the J call TRBJ2-5, with 10 bases fitting TRBD1. What was sequenced was PBMCs. The TCR was taken from a male donor in good health and CMV-seronegative. The CDR3: CASSRTGGETQYF. The CDR3 DNA reads as TGTGCCAGCTCCCGGACAGGGGGAGAGACCCAGTACTTC.